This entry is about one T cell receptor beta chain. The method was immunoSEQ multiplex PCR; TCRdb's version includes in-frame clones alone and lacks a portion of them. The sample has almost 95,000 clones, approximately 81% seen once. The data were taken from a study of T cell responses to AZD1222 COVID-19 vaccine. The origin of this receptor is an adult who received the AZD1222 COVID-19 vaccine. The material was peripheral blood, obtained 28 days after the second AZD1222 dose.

CDR3 loop: CASSLNSTHVPQHF. The CDR3 nucleotides are TGTGCCAGCAGTTTGAACAGTACCCACGTGCCCCAGCATTTT. The gene calls are TRBV28 and TRBJ1-5; no clear D gene. Germline CDR1 and CDR2: MDHEN and SYDVKM. V dropped 3 bases and J dropped 9 bases, with 15 bases sitting between them. The CDR3 extends over 14 amino acids.